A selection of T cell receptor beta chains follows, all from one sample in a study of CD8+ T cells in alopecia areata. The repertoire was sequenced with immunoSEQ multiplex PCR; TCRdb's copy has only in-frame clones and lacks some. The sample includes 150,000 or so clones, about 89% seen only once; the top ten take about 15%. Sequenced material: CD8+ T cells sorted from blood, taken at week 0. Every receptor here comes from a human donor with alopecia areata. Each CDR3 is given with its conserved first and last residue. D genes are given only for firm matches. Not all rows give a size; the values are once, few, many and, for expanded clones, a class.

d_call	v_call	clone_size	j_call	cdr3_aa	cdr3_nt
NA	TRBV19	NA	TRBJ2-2	CASTPGGELFF	TGTGCCAGTACCCCCGGCGGGGAGCTGTTTTTT
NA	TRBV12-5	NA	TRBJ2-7	CASGLDNDYQSYEQYF	TGTGCTAGTGGTTTGGACAACGACTACCAATCCTACGAGCAGTACTTC
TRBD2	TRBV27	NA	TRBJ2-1	CASGSLFAGEAYNEQFF	TGTGCCAGCGGATCACTCTTCGCGGGAGAGGCCTACAATGAGCAGTTCTTC
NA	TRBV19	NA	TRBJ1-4	CASSMDAGLKAKLFF	TGTGCCAGTAGTATGGATGCGGGCCTGAAGGCAAAACTGTTTTTT
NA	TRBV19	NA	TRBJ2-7	CASSMGDSYEQYF	TGTGCCAGTAGTATGGGGGACTCCTACGAGCAGTACTTC
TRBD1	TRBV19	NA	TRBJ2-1	CASSIGQGSSYNEQFF	TGTGCCAGTAGTATCGGACAGGGCAGCTCCTACAATGAGCAGTTCTTC
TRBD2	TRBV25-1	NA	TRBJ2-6	CASSGREFSESGANVLTF	TGTGCCAGCAGTGGGCGGGAGTTCAGTGAGTCTGGGGCCAACGTCCTGACTTTC
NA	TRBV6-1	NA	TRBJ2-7	CASTEVAGSYEQYF	TGTGCCAGCACCGAGGTAGCTGGGTCCTACGAGCAGTACTTC
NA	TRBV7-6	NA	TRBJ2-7	CASSSQAHSSYEQYF	TGTGCCAGCAGCTCCCAGGCACATAGCTCCTACGAGCAGTACTTC
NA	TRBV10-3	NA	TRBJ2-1	CAISESLDIDEQFF	TGTGCCATCAGTGAGTCCCTCGATATCGATGAGCAGTTCTTC
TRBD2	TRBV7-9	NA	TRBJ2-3	CASSSNEELAATDTQYF	TGTGCCAGCAGCTCTAATGAAGAACTAGCGGCGACAGATACGCAGTATTTT
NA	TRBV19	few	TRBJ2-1	CASSWGYNEQFF	TGTGCCAGTAGTTGGGGTTACAATGAGCAGTTCTTC
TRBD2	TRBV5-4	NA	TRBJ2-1	CASSRRASGSGIDEQFF	TGTGCCAGCAGCAGGCGGGCTAGCGGGAGTGGTATCGATGAGCAGTTCTTC
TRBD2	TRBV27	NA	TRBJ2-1	CASSGTNNEQFF	TGTGCCAGCTCCGGGACTAACAATGAGCAGTTCTTC
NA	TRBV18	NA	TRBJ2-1	CASSPSGGPEQFF	TGTGCCAGCTCACCTTCCGGGGGGCCCGAGCAGTTCTTC
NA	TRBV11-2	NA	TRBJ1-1	CASPQRNTEAFF	TGTGCCAGCCCCCAGAGGAACACTGAAGCTTTCTTT
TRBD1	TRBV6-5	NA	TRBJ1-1	CASSYDIGTDTEAFF	TGTGCCAGCAGTTACGATATAGGGACAGACACTGAAGCTTTCTTT
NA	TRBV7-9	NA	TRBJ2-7	CASSLVLSGPSYEQYF	TGTGCCAGCAGCTTAGTTTTATCGGGACCCTCCTACGAGCAGTACTTC
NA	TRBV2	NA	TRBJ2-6	CASSEDGGSGANVLTF	TGTGCCAGCAGTGAAGATGGCGGGTCTGGGGCCAACGTCCTGACTTTC
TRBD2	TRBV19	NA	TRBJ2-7	CASSFGAGGAYEQYF	TGTGCCAGTAGTTTTGGTGCGGGAGGCGCCTACGAGCAGTACTTC
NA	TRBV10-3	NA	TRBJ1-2	CAISESSERYYGYTF	TGTGCCATCAGTGAGTCATCCGAGAGGTACTATGGCTACACCTTC
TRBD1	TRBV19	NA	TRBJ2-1	CASSKGGDYNEQFF	TGTGCCAGTAGTAAAGGGGGCGACTACAATGAGCAGTTCTTC
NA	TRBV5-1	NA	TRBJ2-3	CASSPQARGLQYF	TGCGCCAGCAGCCCGCAGGCCCGGGGACTGCAGTATTTT
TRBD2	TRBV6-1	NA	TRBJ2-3	CASIASGETDTQYF	TGTGCCAGCATCGCTAGCGGGGAGACAGATACGCAGTATTTT
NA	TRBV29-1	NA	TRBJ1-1	CSVVWGDTEAFF	TGCAGCGTTGTTTGGGGGGACACTGAAGCTTTCTTT
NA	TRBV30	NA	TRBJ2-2	CAWMGTNTGELFF	TGTGCCTGGATGGGGACAAACACCGGGGAGCTGTTTTTT
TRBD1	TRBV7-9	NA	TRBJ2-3	CASSLGGQGAADTQYF	TGTGCCAGCAGCTTAGGGGGGCAGGGGGCTGCAGATACGCAGTATTTT